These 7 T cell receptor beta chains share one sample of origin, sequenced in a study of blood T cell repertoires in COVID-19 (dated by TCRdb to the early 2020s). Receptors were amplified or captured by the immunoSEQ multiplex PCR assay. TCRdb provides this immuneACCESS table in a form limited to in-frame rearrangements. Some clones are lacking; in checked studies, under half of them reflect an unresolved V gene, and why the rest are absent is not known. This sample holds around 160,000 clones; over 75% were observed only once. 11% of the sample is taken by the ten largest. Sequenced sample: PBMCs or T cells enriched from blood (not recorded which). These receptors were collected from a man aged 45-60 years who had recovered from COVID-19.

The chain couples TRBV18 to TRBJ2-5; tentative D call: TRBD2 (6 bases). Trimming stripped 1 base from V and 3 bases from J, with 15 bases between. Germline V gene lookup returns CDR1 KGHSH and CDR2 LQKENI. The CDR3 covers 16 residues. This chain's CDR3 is CASSPLMRDGKETQYF. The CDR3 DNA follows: TGTGCCAGCTCACCACTAATGCGGGACGGGAAAGAGACCCAGTACTTC.

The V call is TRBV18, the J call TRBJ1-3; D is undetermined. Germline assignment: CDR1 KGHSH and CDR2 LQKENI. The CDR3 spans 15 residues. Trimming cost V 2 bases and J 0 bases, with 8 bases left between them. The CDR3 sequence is CASSPSADSGNTIYF. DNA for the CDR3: TGTGCCAGCTCACCATCGGCGGACTCTGGAAACACCATATATTTT.

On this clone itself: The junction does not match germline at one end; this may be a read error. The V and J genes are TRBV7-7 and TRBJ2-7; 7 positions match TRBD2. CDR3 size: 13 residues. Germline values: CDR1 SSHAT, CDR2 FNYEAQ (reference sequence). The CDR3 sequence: CASSLGREGEQYF. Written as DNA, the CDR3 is TGTGCTAGCAGCTTGGGCAGGGAGGGAGAGCAGTACTTC.

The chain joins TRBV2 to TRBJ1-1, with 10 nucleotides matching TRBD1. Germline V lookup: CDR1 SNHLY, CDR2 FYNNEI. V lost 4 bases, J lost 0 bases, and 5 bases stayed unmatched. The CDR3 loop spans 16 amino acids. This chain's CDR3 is CASSGGTGVLNTEAFF. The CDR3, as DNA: TGTGCCAGCAGTGGGGGGACAGGGGTCTTGAACACTGAAGCTTTCTTT.

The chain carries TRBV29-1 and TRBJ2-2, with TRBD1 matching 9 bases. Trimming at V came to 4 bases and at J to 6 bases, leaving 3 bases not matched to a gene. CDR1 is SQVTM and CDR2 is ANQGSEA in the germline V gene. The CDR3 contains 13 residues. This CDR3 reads CSVGRDRAGELFF. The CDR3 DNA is TGCAGCGTTGGGCGGGACAGGGCCGGGGAGCTGTTTTTT.

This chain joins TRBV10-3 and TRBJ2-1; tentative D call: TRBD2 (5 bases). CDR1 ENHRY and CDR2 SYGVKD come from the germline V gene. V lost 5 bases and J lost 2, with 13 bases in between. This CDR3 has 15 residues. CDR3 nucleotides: TGTGCCATCAGTCCGAGCGGAGCCCCCTACAATGAGCAGTTCTTC. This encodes CAISPSGAPYNEQFF.

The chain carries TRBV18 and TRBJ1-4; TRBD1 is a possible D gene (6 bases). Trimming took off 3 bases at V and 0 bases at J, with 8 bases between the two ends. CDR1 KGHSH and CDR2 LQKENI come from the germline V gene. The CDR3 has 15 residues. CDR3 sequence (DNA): TGTGCCAGCTCACCCACAGGGCCAACTAATGAAAAACTGTTTTTT. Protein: CASSPTGPTNEKLFF.